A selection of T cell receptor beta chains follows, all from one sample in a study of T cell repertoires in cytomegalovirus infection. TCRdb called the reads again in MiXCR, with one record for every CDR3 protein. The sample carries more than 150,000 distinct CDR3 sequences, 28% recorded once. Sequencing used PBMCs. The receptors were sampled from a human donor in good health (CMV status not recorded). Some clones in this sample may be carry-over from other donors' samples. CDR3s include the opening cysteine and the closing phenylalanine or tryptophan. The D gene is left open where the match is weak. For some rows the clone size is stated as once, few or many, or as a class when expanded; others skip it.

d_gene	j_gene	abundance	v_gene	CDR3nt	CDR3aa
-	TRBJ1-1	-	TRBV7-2	TGTGCCAGCAGCTTGTACAGGGCTAACACTGAAGCTTTCTTT	CASSLYRANTEAFF
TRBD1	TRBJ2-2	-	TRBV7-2	TGTGCCAGCAGCCCGACAGGGACCACCGGGGAGCTGTTTTTT	CASSPTGTTGELFF
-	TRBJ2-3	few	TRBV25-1	TGTGCCAGCAGTTCGTTTAGCGGATTCACAGATACGCAGTATTTT	CASSSFSGFTDTQYF
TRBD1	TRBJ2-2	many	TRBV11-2	TGTGCCAGCAGCTCTCGGACAGGGGGGAGCACCGGGGAGCTGTTTTTT	CASSSRTGGSTGELFF
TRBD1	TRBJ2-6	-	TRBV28	TGTGCCAGCAGCTCAATAGGGGGCGCGGATGGGGCCAACGTCCTGACTTTC	CASSSIGGADGANVLTF
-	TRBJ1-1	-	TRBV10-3	TGTGCCATCAGTGAGGGGAAGGGGTTAGAAGCTTTCTTT	CAISEGKGLEAFF
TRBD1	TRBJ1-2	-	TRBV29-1	TGCAGCGTTGAAGGCACTGGACAGGGTCTAGTTACCTTC	CSVEGTGQGLVTF
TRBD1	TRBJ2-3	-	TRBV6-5	TGTGCCAGCAGCAAGACAGGGGGCGCGGAACCAGATACGCAGTATTTT	CASSKTGGAEPDTQYF
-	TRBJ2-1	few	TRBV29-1	TGCAGCGTAACCCTACTGGAGGAGCAGTTCTTC	CSVTLLEEQFF
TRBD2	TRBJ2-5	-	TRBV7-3	TGTGCCAGCAGCGATGGGGGGGAGGGAGAGACCCAGTACTTC	CASSDGGEGETQYF
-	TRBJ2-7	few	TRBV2	TGTGCCAGCAGTTCTATCTACGAGCAGTACTTC	CASSSIYEQYF
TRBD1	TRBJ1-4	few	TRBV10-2	TGCGCCAGCAGCCCCAGGGGGCGGCGGGAAAAACTGTTTTTT	CASSPRGRREKLFF
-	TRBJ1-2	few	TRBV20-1	TGCAGTGCTAGAGATAACAGGGTCGATGGCTACACCTTC	CSARDNRVDGYTF
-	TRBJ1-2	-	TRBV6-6	TGTGCCAGCAGTTACGGTGACAGGAACTATGGCTACACCTTC	CASSYGDRNYGYTF
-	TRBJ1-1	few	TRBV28	TGTGCCAGCAGTCTACAGGGACGGAGGAACACTGAAGCTTTCTTT	CASSLQGRRNTEAFF
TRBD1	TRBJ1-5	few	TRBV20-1	TGCAGTGCCGCGAGAACCCGATCGACAGGGGGTCAGCCCCAGCATTTT	CSAARTRSTGGQPQHF
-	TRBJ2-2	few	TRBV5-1	TGCGCCAGCAGCTTTTATCCAACAGACACCGGGGAGCTGTTTTTT	CASSFYPTDTGELFF
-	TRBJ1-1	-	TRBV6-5	TGTGCCAGCAGTTACTCTAACCCGGGACTCCAGAACACTGAAGCTTTCTTT	CASSYSNPGLQNTEAFF
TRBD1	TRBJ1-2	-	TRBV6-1	TGTGCCAGCGGACGGACAGGGCCTGGCTACACCTTC	CASGRTGPGYTF
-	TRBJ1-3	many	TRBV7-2	TGTGCCAGCAGCTTAGATTCCAGGATAGGAAACACCATATATTTT	CASSLDSRIGNTIYF
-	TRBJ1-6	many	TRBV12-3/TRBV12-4	TGTGCCAGCAGTTCTCGGCTGGAGGGTTCACCCCTCCACTTT	CASSSRLEGSPLHF
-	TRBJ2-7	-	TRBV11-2	TGTGCCAGCAGCTTAGATCGAGGGACCGGGGGATACGAGCAGTACTTC	CASSLDRGTGGYEQYF